What follows is one T cell receptor beta chain and its context. Its specificity is not known. The record originates from a study of cytomegalovirus exposure and HLA in healthy donors. Donors came from a validation cohort of over a hundred subjects, distinct from the first 666-subject cohort. Sequencing used immunoSEQ multiplex PCR; TCRdb keeps in-frame clones, though not all of them. The sample records about 220,000 clones, about nine tenths being singletons. Points from the study as a whole: Using the classifier, cytomegalovirus status was reportedly diagnosed with high specificity and sensitivity.

This clonotype was sampled from a woman aged 18-29 years in good health and CMV-seronegative. Sequences were obtained from PBMCs.

CDR3 amino acids: CASSLVGNTDTQYF. The CDR3 DNA reads TGTGCCAGCAGCTTAGTCGGGAACACAGATACGCAGTATTTT. V and J are TRBV7-6 and TRBJ2-3; tentatively, D is TRBD2 (5 bases). Germline CDR1 and CDR2: SGHVS and FNYEAQ. V lost 1 base, J lost 2 bases, and 7 bases lay in between. The CDR3 is made up of 14 amino acids.